These 11 T cell receptor beta chains came from one sample sequenced in a study of blood T cell repertoires in COVID-19. The data were produced by immunoSEQ multiplex PCR, yet TCRdb's version contains in-frame clones alone and is incomplete. The data show some 78,000 clones, around 80% seen once. Sequenced material: peripheral blood. These receptors were obtained from a man aged 60 to 75 with active or convalescent COVID-19.

V and J are TRBV6-5 and TRBJ1-3; weak D call: TRBD1 (6 bases). V dropped 10 bases and J dropped 4 bases, with 20 bases sitting between them. This CDR3 spans 15 amino acids. Germline CDR1 is MNHEY and CDR2 is SVGAGI. The CDR3: CATRGRGPEGNTIYF. The CDR3 coding sequence is TGTGCCACCAGGGGTAGGGGCCCAGAGGGAAACACCATATATTTT.

The sample holds one count of this clone. J is TRBJ2-3 and V is TRBV7-8; possibly TRBD1 for D (5 bases). The CDR3 has 12 residues. The ends were cut back, 5 bases at V and 4 bases at J, with 7 bases in the middle. Germline V gene sequence: CDR1 SGHVS, CDR2 FQNEAQ. CDR3 in amino acids: CASSQGADTQYF. Written as DNA, the CDR3 is TGTGCCAGCAGCCAAGGGGCAGATACGCAGTATTTT. Drawing the rest from reference TRBV7-8 and TRBJ2-3, the complete variable domain is GAGVSQSPRYKVAKRGQDVALRCDPISGHVSLFWYQQALGQGPEFLTYFQNEAQLDKSGLPSDRFFAERPEGSVSTLKIQRTQQEDSAVYLCASSQGADTQYFGPGTRLTVL.

The table lists this clone with many counts. The V call is TRBV19, the J call TRBJ1-5, with TRBD1 matching over 7 bases. This CDR3 has 16 residues. The ends lost 3 bases at V and 1 base at J; junction bases unmatched: 6. CDR1 and CDR2 from the germline V gene are LNHDA and SQIVND (reference sequence). The CDR3 DNA reads TGTGCCAGTAGTATCACCAGGGGGTCGAGCAATCAGCCCCAGCATTTT. This gives the protein CASSITRGSSNQPQHF.

The rearrangement links TRBV29-1 to TRBJ2-1, with 8 positions matching TRBD1. This CDR3 region has 13 residues. The ends lost 7 bases at V and 8 bases at J; junction bases unmatched: 10. The germline CDR1 and CDR2 sequences are SQVTM and ANQGSEA. The CDR3 coding sequence is TGCAGCGCCCGCCGGACAGGGTCCGATGAGCAGTTCTTC. Residues: CSARRTGSDEQFF.

The rearrangement joins TRBV7-2 to TRBJ2-1, with no clear D. V was trimmed by 2 bases and J by 3 bases, leaving 8 bases between them. CDR1 SGHTA and CDR2 FQGNSA come from the germline V gene. This CDR3 is 14 amino acids long. CDR3: CASSLPVVYNEQFF. The CDR3 region has the DNA TGTGCCAGCAGCTTACCGGTCGTCTACAATGAGCAGTTCTTC.

The V and J genes are TRBV5-1 and TRBJ1-4; tentative D call: TRBD1 (6 bases). V was pared by 1 base and J by 7 bases, with 14 bases between. CDR1 SGHRS and CDR2 YFSETQ come from the germline V gene. The CDR3 loop spans 15 amino acids. CDR3 sequence (DNA): TGCGCCAGCAGCTTGACCGCTCAAGGGGGTGAAAAACTGTTTTTT. Its translation is CASSLTAQGGEKLFF.

The chain recombines TRBV19 with TRBJ2-2, with 15 positions matching TRBD2. Unmatched junction bases numbered 15, after V lost 7 bases and J lost 6 bases. Germline CDR1 is LNHDA and CDR2 is SQIVND (reference sequence). The CDR3 is made up of 19 amino acids. CDR3 loop: CASTFGLAGGPGSAGELFF. The CDR3 DNA follows: TGTGCCAGTACCTTCGGACTAGCGGGGGGGCCAGGGTCGGCCGGGGAGCTGTTTTTT.

CDR3 nucleotide sequence: TGTGCCAGCAGCCGGGACAGAAGATACGAGCAGTACTTC. Translating it yields CASSRDRRYEQYF. This chain links TRBV11-3 with TRBJ2-7, with 7 bases aligning to TRBD1. V trimming: 5 bases; J trimming: 4 bases; junction bases outside the gene matches: 5. Germline-derived CDR1 and CDR2 are SGHNT and YENEEA. CDR3 length: 13 residues.

The chain has TRBV7-9 and TRBJ2-7; tentative D call: TRBD1 (6 bases). V was clipped by 4 bases and J by 4 bases, with 8 bases between them. The germline CDR1 and CDR2 sequences are SEHNR and FQNEAQ (reference sequence). The CDR3 consists of 12 residues. The CDR3 sequence is CASSSQGYEQYF. The CDR3 DNA reads TGTGCCAGCAGCTCTCAGGGGTACGAGCAGTACTTC.

The gene calls are TRBV9 and TRBJ1-1; a possible D gene is TRBD1 (5 bases). There are 15 residues in the CDR3. Trimming took 0 bases from V and 2 from J, leaving 11 bases between them. Germline V CDR1 and CDR2: SGDLS, YYNGEE. DNA of the CDR3: TGTGCCAGCAGCGTAGTTTCGGGGGTTAACACTGAAGCTTTCTTT. Translated: CASSVVSGVNTEAFF.

The gene calls are TRBV9 and TRBJ1-2, with TRBD1 matching over 7 bases. Germline-derived CDR1 and CDR2 are SGDLS and YYNGEE. After removal of 4 bases from V and 0 bases from J, the junction contained 6 bases not matched to a gene. The CDR3 covers 15 residues. CDR3 coding DNA: TGTGCCAGCAGCATAGGGACAGAAACTAACTATGGCTACACCTTC. It specifies CASSIGTETNYGYTF.